The clone carrying this T cell receptor (beta chain) was found a few times. This record comes from a study of T-cell reconstitution after alpha-beta-depleted transplantation in children. Unique molecular identifiers featured in how the TCRbeta library was prepared. In TCRdb, the PCR reads were re-called with MiXCR into one record per CDR3 protein. This sample carries about 540,000 distinct CDR3 sequences, roughly 18% of them seen once, and the ten largest clones take 2.5% to 3.5%. The CDR3 has 12 amino acids. V lost 1 base to trimming and J lost 7 bases, with 8 bases between them. Germline-derived CDR1 and CDR2 are LGHNT and FRNRAP.

Sequencing used PBMCs from the stem cell graft donor, obtained from the stem cell graft. The receptor's source is a human donor who donated a stem cell graft to a child with acute lymphoblastic leukemia. V gene TRBV12-5 combines with J gene TRBJ2-7; D is undetermined. The CDR3 nucleotides read TGTGCTAGTGGTTTGGAATCGGGTGAGCAGTACTTC. It codes for CASGLESGEQYF.